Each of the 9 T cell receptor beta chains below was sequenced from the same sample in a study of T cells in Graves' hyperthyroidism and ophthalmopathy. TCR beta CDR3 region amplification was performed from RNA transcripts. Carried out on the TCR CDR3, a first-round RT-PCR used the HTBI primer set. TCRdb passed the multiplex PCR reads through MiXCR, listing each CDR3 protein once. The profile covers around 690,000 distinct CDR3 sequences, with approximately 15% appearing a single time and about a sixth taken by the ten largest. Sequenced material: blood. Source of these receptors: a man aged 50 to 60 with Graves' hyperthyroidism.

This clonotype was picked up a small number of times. CDR3 loop: CSAVESYRFSYEQYF. The DNA of the CDR3 is TGCAGCGCCGTTGAGAGCTACAGATTCTCCTACGAGCAGTACTTC. The V and J genes are TRBV29-1 and TRBJ2-7, with no clear D. With 7 bases removed from V and 0 bases from J, the gap between germline ends came to 19 bases. Germline V gene lookup returns CDR1 SQVTM and CDR2 ANQGSEA. The CDR3 spans 15 residues.

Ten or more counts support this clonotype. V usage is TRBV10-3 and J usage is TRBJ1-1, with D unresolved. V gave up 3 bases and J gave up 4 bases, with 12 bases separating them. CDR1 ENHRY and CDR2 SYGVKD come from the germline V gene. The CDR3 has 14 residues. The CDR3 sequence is CAISDPAEGTEAFF. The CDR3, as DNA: TGTGCCATCAGTGATCCCGCTGAGGGCACTGAAGCTTTCTTT.

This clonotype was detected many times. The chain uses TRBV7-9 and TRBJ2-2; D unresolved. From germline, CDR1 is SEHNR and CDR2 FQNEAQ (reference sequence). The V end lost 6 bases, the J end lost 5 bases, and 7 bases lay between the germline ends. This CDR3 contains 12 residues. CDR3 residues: CASRASTGELFF. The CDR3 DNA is TGTGCCAGCAGGGCGAGTACCGGGGAGCTGTTTTTT.

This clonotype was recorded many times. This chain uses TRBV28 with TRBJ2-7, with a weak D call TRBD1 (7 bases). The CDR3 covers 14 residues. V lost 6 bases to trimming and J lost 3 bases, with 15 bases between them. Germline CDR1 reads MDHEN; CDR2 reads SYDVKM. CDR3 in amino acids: CASRRDRGFYEQYF. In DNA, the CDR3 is TGTGCCAGCAGGCGGGACAGAGGATTCTACGAGCAGTACTTC.

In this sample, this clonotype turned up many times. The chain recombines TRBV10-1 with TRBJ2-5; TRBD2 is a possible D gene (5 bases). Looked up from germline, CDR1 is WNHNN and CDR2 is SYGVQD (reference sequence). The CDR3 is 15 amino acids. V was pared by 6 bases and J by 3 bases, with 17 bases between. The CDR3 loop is CASRTPGLAKETQYF. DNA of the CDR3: TGCGCCAGCAGGACTCCGGGATTAGCCAAAGAGACCCAGTACTTC.

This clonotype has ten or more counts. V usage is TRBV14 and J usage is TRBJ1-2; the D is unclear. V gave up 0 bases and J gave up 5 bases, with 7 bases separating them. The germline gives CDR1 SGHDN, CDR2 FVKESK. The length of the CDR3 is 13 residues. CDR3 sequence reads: CASSQERGYGYTF. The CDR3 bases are TGTGCCAGCAGCCAAGAACGCGGGTATGGCTACACCTTC.

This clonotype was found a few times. The CDR3 spells CASSPFPGTGRYEQYF. In nucleotides, the CDR3 is TGTGCCAGCAGTCCTTTCCCCGGGACAGGACGCTACGAGCAGTACTTC. The rearrangement links TRBV28 to TRBJ2-7, with 8 bases lining up with TRBD1. J lost 3 bases, V lost 5 bases, and 12 bases had no gene match. Germline CDR1 reads MDHEN; CDR2 reads SYDVKM. The CDR3 is made up of 16 amino acids.

The CDR3 loop is CASSLAGTSSEQFF. CDR3 nucleotide sequence: TGTGCCAGCAGCTTAGCGGGGACTTCTAGTGAGCAGTTCTTC. The chain combines TRBV7-3 with TRBJ2-1; D possibly corresponds to TRBD2 (6 bases). CDR1 is SGHTA, CDR2 FQGTGA, per germline. The CDR3 has 14 residues. Trimming shortened V by 2 bases and J by 9 bases, and 14 bases separated the two germline ends.

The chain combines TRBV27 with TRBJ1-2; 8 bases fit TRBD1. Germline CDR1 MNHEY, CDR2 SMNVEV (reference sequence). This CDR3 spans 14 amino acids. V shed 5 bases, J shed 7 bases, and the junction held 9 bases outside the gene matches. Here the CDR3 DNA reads TGTGCCAGCAGTGGGACAGGTCCTTGGGGTGGCTACACCTTC. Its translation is CASSGTGPWGGYTF.